This T cell receptor beta chain was obtained from a study of beta chain features in type 1 diabetes. The study's findings and limits: For patients and controls alike, PCR might favor shorter templates to the same degree. The VDJ junctions of type 1 diabetes patients carried fewer insertions and more deletions. Type 1 diabetes patients had moderately but significantly shorter TCRB CDR3s in all four CD4+ subsets.

Germline loops: CDR1 KGHSH, CDR2 LQKENI. V was pared by 1 base and J by 3 bases, with 11 bases of the junction left unmatched. The CDR3 runs to 17 residues. The sequenced template was cDNA made from the entire isolated RNA. Sequencing used immunoSEQ multiplex PCR; TCRdb keeps in-frame clones, though not all of them. Counted here are roughly 180,000 clones, approximately 8.4% occurring once; the ten biggest clones make up around 0.5%. In regard to this clone: Its antigen is unidentified.

Staining for CD45RO/CCR7/CD25/CD127/CD95/CD27 allowed sorting of CD4+ naive, central memory, regulatory and stem cell-like memory cells. All sorted populations exceeded 95% purity. The source of this sequence is a man between 18 and 29 years old with type 1 diabetes. The sequencing sample was made of central memory CD4+ T cells from blood. The chain combines TRBV18 with TRBJ2-7; 8 nucleotides align to TRBD2. The DNA of the CDR3 is TGTGCCAGCTCACCACGGAGTGCGGCGGGGGGAGACTACGAGCAGTACTTC. Translating it yields CASSPRSAAGGDYEQYF.